This TCR beta chain was observed in a study of shared clonotypes between healthy human individuals. The table came from immunoSEQ multiplex PCR; TCRdb's copy has only in-frame clones and leaves some out. The table shows over a million clones, with about 75% occurring only once. The CDR3 has 14 amino acids. The germline gives CDR1 SSHAT, CDR2 FNYEAQ (reference sequence). About this clone itself: A junction end diverges from the germline sequence, so it may reflect a read error.

This receptor was obtained from a man between 18 and 29 years old in good health. The sample comprised memory CD4+ T cells sorted from blood. Documented subset: CD45RA-negative fraction. The chain links TRBV7-7 to TRBJ2-5; D call uncertain. The CDR3 protein is CASSLSPGTETQYF. CDR3 coding DNA: TGTGCTAGCAGCTTATCCCCAGGAACGGAGACCCAGTACTTC.